The subject of this entry is one TCR beta chain. Antigen: not known. Clones were sequenced by immunoSEQ multiplex PCR, and TCRdb holds only the in-frame ones, with some missing. The sample lists about 91,000 clones; roughly 96% were seen once. The sample is drawn from a study of siplizumab effects on memory and regulatory T cells. Study-wide points: Naive T cells apparently outstripped memory cells in diversity and seemed major alloresponse contributors.

Per the germline V gene, CDR1 is GTSNPN and CDR2 is SVGIG (reference sequence). Trimming left V 5 bases short and J 0 bases short, with 8 bases between. The CDR3 length is 12 residues. The V and J genes are TRBV30 and TRBJ2-7; D is undetermined. The sequence came from a human donor in good health. The sequenced sample consisted of naive CD4+ T cells sorted from blood. This chain's CDR3 is CAWAYGSYEQYF. The CDR3 DNA follows: TGTGCCTGGGCCTACGGCTCCTACGAGCAGTACTTC.